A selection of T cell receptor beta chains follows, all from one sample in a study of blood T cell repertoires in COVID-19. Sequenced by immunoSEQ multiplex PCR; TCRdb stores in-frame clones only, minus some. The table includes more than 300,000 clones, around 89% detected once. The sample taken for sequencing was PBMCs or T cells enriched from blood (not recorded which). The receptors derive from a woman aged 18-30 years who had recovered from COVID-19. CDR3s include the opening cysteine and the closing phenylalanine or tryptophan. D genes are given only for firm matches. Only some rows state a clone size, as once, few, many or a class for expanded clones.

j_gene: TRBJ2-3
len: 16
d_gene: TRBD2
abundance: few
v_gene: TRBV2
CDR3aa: CASSGRLAENTDTQYF
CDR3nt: TGTGCCAGCAGTGGTAGACTAGCGGAAAACACAGATACGCAGTATTTT

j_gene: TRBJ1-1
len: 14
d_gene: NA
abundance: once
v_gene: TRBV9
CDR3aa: CASSAYRVNTEAFF
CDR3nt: TGTGCCAGCAGCGCATACAGGGTCAACACTGAAGCTTTCTTT

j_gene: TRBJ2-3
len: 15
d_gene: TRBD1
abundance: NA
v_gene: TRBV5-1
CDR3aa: CASSFGQGARDTQYF
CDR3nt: TGCGCCAGCAGCTTCGGACAGGGGGCCAGAGATACGCAGTATTTT

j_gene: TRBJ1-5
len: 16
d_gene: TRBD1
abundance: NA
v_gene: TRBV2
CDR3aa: CASSEVYRGLGQPQHF
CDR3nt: TGTGCCAGCAGTGAAGTGTACAGGGGGCTGGGGCAGCCCCAGCATTTT

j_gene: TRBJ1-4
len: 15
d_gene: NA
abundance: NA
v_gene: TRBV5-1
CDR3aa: CASAVGSSTNEKLFF
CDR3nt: TGCGCCAGCGCGGTCGGGAGCTCAACTAATGAAAAACTGTTTTTT

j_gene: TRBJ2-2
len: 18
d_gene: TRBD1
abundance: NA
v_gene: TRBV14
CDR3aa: CASSQVPYRGTNTGELFF
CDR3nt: TGTGCCAGCAGCCAAGTGCCTTACAGGGGGACGAACACCGGGGAGCTGTTTTTT

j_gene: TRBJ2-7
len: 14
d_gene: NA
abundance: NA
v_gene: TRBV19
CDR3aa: CASSADGTYYEQYF
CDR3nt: TGTGCCAGTAGTGCCGACGGGACTTATTACGAGCAGTACTTC

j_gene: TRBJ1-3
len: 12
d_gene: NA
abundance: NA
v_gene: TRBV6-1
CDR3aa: CASSEQGNTIYF
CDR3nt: TGTGCCAGCAGTGAACAAGGAAACACCATATATTTT

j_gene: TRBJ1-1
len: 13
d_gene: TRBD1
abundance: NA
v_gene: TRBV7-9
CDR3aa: CASSLEGAGEAFF
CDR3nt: TGTGCCAGCAGCTTAGAGGGGGCCGGTGAAGCTTTCTTT

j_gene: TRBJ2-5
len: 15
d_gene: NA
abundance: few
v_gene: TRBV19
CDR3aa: CASSIGGVPQETQYF
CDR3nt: TGTGCCAGTAGTATAGGGGGAGTGCCACAAGAGACCCAGTACTTC

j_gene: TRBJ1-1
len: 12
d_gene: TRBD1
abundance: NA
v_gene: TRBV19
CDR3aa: CASSPRTGEAFF
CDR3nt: TGTGCCAGTAGTCCACGGACAGGGGAAGCTTTCTTT

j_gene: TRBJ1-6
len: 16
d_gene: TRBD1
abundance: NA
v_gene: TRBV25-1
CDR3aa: CASSDAAGGLNSPLHF
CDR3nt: TGTGCCAGCAGTGACGCGGCAGGGGGTTTAAATTCACCCCTCCACTTT

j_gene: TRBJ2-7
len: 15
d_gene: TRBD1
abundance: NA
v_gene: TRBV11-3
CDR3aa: CASSRGQGKRNEQYF
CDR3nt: TGTGCCAGCAGCCGGGGACAGGGAAAAAGAAACGAGCAGTACTTC

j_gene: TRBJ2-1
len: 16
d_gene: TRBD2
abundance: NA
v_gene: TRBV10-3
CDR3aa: CAISESGSGGYNEQFF
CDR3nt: TGTGCCATCAGTGAGTCGGGTAGCGGGGGTTACAATGAGCAGTTCTTC

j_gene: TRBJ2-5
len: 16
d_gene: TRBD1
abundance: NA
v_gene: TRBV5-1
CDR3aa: CASSIRTGGSQETQYF
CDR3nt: TGCGCCAGCAGCATTAGGACAGGGGGCTCCCAAGAGACCCAGTACTTC

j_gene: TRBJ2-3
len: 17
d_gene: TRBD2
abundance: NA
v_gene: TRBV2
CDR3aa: CASPAGPSGGSTDTQYF
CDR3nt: TGTGCCAGCCCTGCGGGGCCTAGCGGGGGGAGTACAGATACGCAGTATTTT

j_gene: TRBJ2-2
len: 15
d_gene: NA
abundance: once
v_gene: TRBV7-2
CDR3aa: CASSLVGGFTGELFF
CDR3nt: TGTGCCAGCAGCTTAGTGGGGGGATTCACCGGGGAGCTGTTTTTT

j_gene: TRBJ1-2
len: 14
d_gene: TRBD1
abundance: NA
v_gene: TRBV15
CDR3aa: CATARGTEHYGYTF
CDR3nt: TGTGCCACCGCTCGCGGGACAGAACACTATGGCTACACCTTC

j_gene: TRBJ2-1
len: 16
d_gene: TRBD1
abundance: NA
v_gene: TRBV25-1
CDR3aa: CASSVAGTGERNEQFF
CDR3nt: TGTGCCAGCAGTGTCGCCGGGACAGGGGAAAGGAATGAGCAGTTCTTC

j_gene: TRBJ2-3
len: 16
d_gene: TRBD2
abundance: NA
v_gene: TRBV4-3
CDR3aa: CASSQQGTSLTDTQYF
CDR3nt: TGCGCCAGCAGCCAACAGGGGACTAGCCTTACAGATACGCAGTATTTT

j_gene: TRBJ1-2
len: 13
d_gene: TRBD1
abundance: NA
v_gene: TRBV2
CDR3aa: CASSETGEYGYTF
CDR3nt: TGTGCCAGCAGTGAGACAGGGGAGTATGGCTACACCTTC

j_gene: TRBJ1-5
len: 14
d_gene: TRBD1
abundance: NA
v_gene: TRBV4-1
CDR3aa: CASSSDRGNQPQHF
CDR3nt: TGCGCCAGCAGCTCGGACAGGGGTAATCAGCCCCAGCATTTT